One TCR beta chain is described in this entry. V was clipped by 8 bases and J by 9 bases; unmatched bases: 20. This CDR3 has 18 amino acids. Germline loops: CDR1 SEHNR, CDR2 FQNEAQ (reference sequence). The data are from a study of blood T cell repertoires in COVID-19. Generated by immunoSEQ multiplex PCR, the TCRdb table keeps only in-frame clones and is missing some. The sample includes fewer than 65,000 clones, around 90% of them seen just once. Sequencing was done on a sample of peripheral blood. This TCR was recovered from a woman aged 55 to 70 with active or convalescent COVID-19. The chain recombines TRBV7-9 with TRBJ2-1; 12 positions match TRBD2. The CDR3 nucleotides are TGTGCCAGCGGACTCGCAGGCGCCGGGACTAGCGGGCGGAGTGAGCAGTTCTTC. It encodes CASGLAGAGTSGRSEQFF.